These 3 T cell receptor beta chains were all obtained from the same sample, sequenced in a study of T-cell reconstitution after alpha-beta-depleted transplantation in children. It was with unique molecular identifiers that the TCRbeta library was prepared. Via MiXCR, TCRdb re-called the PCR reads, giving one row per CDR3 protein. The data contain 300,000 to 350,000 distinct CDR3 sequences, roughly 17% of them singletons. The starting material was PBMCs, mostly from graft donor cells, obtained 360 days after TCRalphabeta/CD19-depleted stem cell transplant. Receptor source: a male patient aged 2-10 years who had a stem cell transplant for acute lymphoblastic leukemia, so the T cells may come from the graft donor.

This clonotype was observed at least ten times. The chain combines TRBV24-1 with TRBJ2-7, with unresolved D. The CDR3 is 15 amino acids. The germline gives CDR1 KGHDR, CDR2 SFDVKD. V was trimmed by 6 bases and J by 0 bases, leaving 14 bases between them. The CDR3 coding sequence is TGTGCCACCAGTCCCCGAAGAAGCAGCTCCTACGAGCAGTACTTC. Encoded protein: CATSPRRSSSYEQYF.

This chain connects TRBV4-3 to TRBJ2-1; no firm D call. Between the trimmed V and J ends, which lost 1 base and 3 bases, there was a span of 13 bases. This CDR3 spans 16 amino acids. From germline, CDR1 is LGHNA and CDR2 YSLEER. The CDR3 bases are TGCGCCAGCAGCCAAGTTTGGGATTGGGGCTACAATGAGCAGTTCTTC. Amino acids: CASSQVWDWGYNEQFF.

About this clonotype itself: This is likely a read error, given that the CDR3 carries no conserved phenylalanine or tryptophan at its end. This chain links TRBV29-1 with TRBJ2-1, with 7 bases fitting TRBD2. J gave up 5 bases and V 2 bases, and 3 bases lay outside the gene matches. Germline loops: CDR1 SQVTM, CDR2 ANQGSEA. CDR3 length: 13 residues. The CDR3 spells CSVESGIDNEQFL. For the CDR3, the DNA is TGCAGCGTTGAAAGCGGGATCGACAATGAGCAGTTCCTC.